This T cell receptor beta chain was sequenced for a study of blood T cell repertoires in COVID-19. Study context: Both acute and convalescent COVID-19 samples were obtained from the United States, Italy and Spain. In each case, the material was cDNA or gDNA derived from T cells, B-cell-depleted T cells, or PBMCs.

CDR3 size: 13 residues. Germline-derived CDR1 and CDR2 are LNHDA and SQIVND (reference sequence). Trimming at V came to 5 bases and at J to 5 bases, leaving 4 bases not matched to a gene. Original analysis: Nucleated cell counts were estimated from reference gene primer amplification. Clones were read by immunoSEQ multiplex PCR, and TCRdb kept only the in-frame ones, dropping some. Clone size and the V and J calls come from that table; the DNA yielded D and trimming. This table holds roughly 72,000 clones, approximately 85% found once. This TCR derives from a woman of 80 years or more with active or convalescent COVID-19. The sample was peripheral blood. The rearrangement joins TRBV19 to TRBJ2-5; 8 bases fit TRBD1. For the CDR3, the DNA is TGTGCCAGTAGTTCAGGGGGCGTGGAGACCCAGTACTTC. Translating gives CASSSGGVETQYF.